Below are 10 T cell receptor beta chains sequenced from a single sample in a study of blood T cell repertoires in COVID-19. Data came from immunoSEQ multiplex PCR; TCRdb stores just in-frame clones and leaves some out. The sample shows approximately 330,000 clones, roughly 90% of them seen only once. Sequenced: peripheral blood. The receptor set was obtained from a man aged 25-40 years with COVID-19, enrolled during active disease.

This chain connects TRBV6-4 to TRBJ2-2, with D possibly TRBD1 on 6 matching bases. CDR1 is MRHNA and CDR2 is SNTAGT in the germline V gene. There are 14 residues in the CDR3. Trimming cost V 7 bases and J 5 bases, with 14 bases left between them. CDR3 loop: CASKRTESTGELFF. The CDR3 nucleotides read TGTGCCAGCAAACGGACAGAGTCTACCGGGGAGCTGTTTTTT.

This sequence joins TRBV7-6 and TRBJ2-1; D uncertain. The germline CDR1 and CDR2 sequences are SGHVS and FNYEAQ. V was clipped by 5 bases and J by 1 base, with 18 bases between them. CDR3 length: 17 residues. CDR3 loop: CASSPRLEPRSYNEQFF. CDR3 sequence (DNA): TGTGCCAGCAGCCCCAGACTGGAGCCACGGTCCTACAATGAGCAGTTCTTC.

CDR3 loop: CASSPVQGRGKLFF. DNA for the CDR3: TGTGCCAGCTCACCAGTACAGGGAAGGGGAAAACTGTTTTTT. The rearrangement links TRBV18 to TRBJ1-4, with D possibly being TRBD1 (6 bases). V was pared by 2 bases and J by 10 bases, with 14 bases between. This CDR3 region has 14 residues. Germline V gives CDR1 KGHSH, CDR2 LQKENI.

The CDR3 coding sequence is TGTGCCAGTAGTATATACGGGACTAGAGGGTTTCAGCCCCAGCATTTT. Its protein is CASSIYGTRGFQPQHF. This chain uses TRBV19 with TRBJ1-5; D perhaps matches TRBD1 (5 bases). V lost 2 bases to trimming and J lost 6 bases, with 17 bases between them. The CDR3 contains 16 residues. Germline CDR1 is LNHDA and CDR2 is SQIVND (reference sequence). The full variable domain, rest sourced from reference TRBV19 and TRBJ1-5, is DGGITQSPKYLFRKEGQNVTLSCEQNLNHDAMYWYRQDPGQGLRLIYYSQIVNDFQKGDIAEGYSVSREKKESFPLTVTSAQKNPTAFYLCASSIYGTRGFQPQHFGDGTRLSIL.

The CDR3 nucleotides read TGTGCCAGCAGCGCCGGGACAGGGCTTAACACCATATATTTT. Protein product: CASSAGTGLNTIYF. The chain has TRBV9 and TRBJ1-3; 9 nucleotides line up with TRBD1. Germline CDR1 reads SGDLS; CDR2 reads YYNGEE. The ends lost 3 bases at V and 7 bases at J; junction bases unmatched: 5. The CDR3 length is 14 residues.

CDR3 residues: CASSLDRGSYEQYF. In DNA form, the CDR3 reads TGTGCCAGCAGCTTGGACAGGGGCTCATACGAGCAGTACTTC. The chain recombines TRBV6-5 with TRBJ2-7, with TRBD1 identical over 9 bases. CDR1 and CDR2 from the germline V gene are MNHEY and SVGAGI. This CDR3 has 14 residues. V shed 6 bases, J shed 4 bases, and the junction held 7 bases outside the gene matches.

V usage is TRBV27 and J usage is TRBJ2-1; 10 nucleotides align to TRBD2. CDR1 and CDR2 (germline): MNHEY, SMNVEV (reference sequence). The CDR3 has 16 residues. J was trimmed by 0 bases and V by 4 bases; bases with no gene match: 3. In DNA form, the CDR3 reads TGTGCCAGCAGTTCCTTAGCGGGGGGCTCCTACAATGAGCAGTTCTTC. Protein: CASSSLAGGSYNEQFF.

This chain links TRBV7-2 with TRBJ1-5; 8 nucleotides line up with TRBD1. In germline, CDR1 is SGHTA, CDR2 FQGNSA. V dropped 5 bases and J dropped 0; count of bases not matched to a gene: 6. The CDR3 spans 16 residues. The CDR3 here is CASSPTGVDSNQPQHF. Written as DNA, the CDR3 is TGTGCCAGCAGCCCGACAGGGGTCGATAGCAATCAGCCCCAGCATTTT.

This chain joins TRBV29-1 and TRBJ2-7; weak D call: TRBD2 (6 bases). The CDR3 consists of 13 residues. Trimming pared 1 base from V and 6 bases from J, leaving 13 bases between. CDR1 and CDR2 from the germline V gene are SQVTM and ANQGSEA. This CDR3 reads CSVEVKEGTEQYF. The CDR3 nucleotides are TGCAGCGTTGAAGTTAAGGAGGGGACCGAGCAGTACTTC.

The CDR3 loop is CASSVALGEAGMYQETQYF. The CDR3 region has the DNA TGTGCCAGCAGCGTAGCCCTCGGGGAAGCGGGGATGTACCAAGAGACCCAGTACTTC. The rearrangement links TRBV9 to TRBJ2-5; 7 bases are shared with TRBD2. The length of the CDR3 is 19 residues. The J segment lost 0 bases and the V segment lost 0 bases, leaving 14 bases of the junction unmatched. The germline V gene has CDR1 SGDLS and CDR2 YYNGEE. The variable domain in full, with the rest retrieved from reference TRBV9 and TRBJ2-5, is DSGVTQTPKHLITATGQRVTLRCSPRSGDLSVYWYQQSLDQGLQFLIQYYNGEERAKGNILERFSAQQFPDLHSELNLSSLELGDSALYFCASSVALGEAGMYQETQYFGPGTRLLVL.